The 2 T cell receptor beta chains below come from one sample, sequenced in a study of human T cells and chemical hapten exposure. Documented time point: pre-sensitization, week 0. This sample's treatment: therapeutic diphenylcyclopropenone sensitization with weekly scalp DPC. TCRdb called the RACE reads again in MiXCR, with one record for every CDR3 protein. Of about 270,000 distinct CDR3 sequences listed, approximately 7.5% are singletons. The sequences come from whole blood, collected in connection with sensitization to the hapten diphenylcyclopropenone (DPC). These receptors came from a man in his late teens or twenties with alopecia areata. Some clones in this sample may be carry-over from other donors' samples.

This clonotype showed up just a few times. The chain couples TRBV5-6 to TRBJ2-4; the D is unclear. V was pared by 5 bases and J by 0 bases, with 6 bases between. The CDR3 sequence is 13 residues long. Germline assignment: CDR1 SGHDT and CDR2 YYEEEE. In nucleotides, the CDR3 is TGTGCCAGCAGAAGACAAGCCAAAAACATTCAGTACTTC. Encoded protein: CASRRQAKNIQYF.

The table lists this clonotype with a few counts. This rearrangement joins TRBV5-1 to TRBJ2-7; 7 bases match TRBD1. Germline V gives CDR1 SGHRS, CDR2 YFSETQ. The CDR3 sequence is 15 residues long. With V trimmed by 4 bases and J by 2 bases, 9 bases remained unmatched. The CDR3 bases are TGCGCCAGCAGCCGAAGGACAGGTCTAGCCTACGAGCAGTACTTC. It specifies CASSRRTGLAYEQYF.